Below are 24 T cell receptor beta chains sequenced from a single sample in a study of cytomegalovirus exposure and HLA in healthy donors. PCR primers comprised 60 Vbeta and 13 Jbeta primers. TCRdb keeps only in-frame clones here, not all; method: immunoSEQ multiplex PCR. The sample includes about 84,000 clones, more than 50% of them seen just once. What was sequenced was PBMCs. These receptors were collected from a woman between 40 and 55 years old in good health and CMV-seropositive.

The CDR3 bases are TGTGCCAGAACCCGCGCCGTGGGGGCCCCAGAGACCCAGTACTTC. Translating gives CARTRAVGAPETQYF. This chain uses TRBV27 with TRBJ2-5, with D perhaps matching TRBD1 (6 bases). Between the trimmed V and J ends, which lost 9 bases and 4 bases, there was a span of 21 bases. This CDR3 comprises 15 residues. Germline V gives CDR1 MNHEY, CDR2 SMNVEV (reference sequence).

This clone was observed a handful of times. CDR3 sequence (DNA): TGTGCCAGCAGTTCCCTTTCTGGGGCCAACGTCCTGACTTTC. Protein product: CASSSLSGANVLTF. The rearrangement uses TRBV27 and TRBJ2-6; D gene uncertain. CDR1 is MNHEY and CDR2 is SMNVEV in the germline V gene (reference sequence). The CDR3 extends over 14 amino acids. Trimming removed 4 bases at V and 1 base at J, with 5 bases between.

The chain has TRBV7-2 and TRBJ2-7; tentative D call: TRBD1 (5 bases). V lost 5 bases, J lost 2 bases, and 10 bases lay in between. Germline CDR1 is SGHTA and CDR2 is FQGNSA. The CDR3 runs to 13 residues. The DNA of the CDR3 is TGTGCCAGCAGCGCCTGGGGCCCCTACGAGCAGTACTTC. Protein sequence: CASSAWGPYEQYF.

The genes are TRBV29-1 and TRBJ2-1; 7 bases agree with TRBD2. The junction had 6 bases not matched to a gene; V was cut back by 3 bases and J by 4 bases. The CDR3 totals 14 residues. Germline lookup yields CDR1 SQVTM and CDR2 ANQGSEA. DNA for the CDR3: TGCAGCGTTGATCAGTCTAGCGGATACAATGAGCAGTTCTTC. Amino acid sequence: CSVDQSSGYNEQFF.

The chain joins TRBV4-3 to TRBJ1-2, with TRBD1 matching over 9 bases. Germline V gene lookup returns CDR1 LGHNA and CDR2 YSLEER. The CDR3 is 15 amino acids. The junction had 12 bases not matched to a gene; V was cut back by 5 bases and J by 8 bases. The CDR3 here is CASSDLQGARGGYTF. The CDR3 bases are TGCGCCAGCAGCGACTTACAGGGGGCGCGAGGCGGCTACACCTTC.

The chain has TRBV2 and TRBJ1-1; unclear D gene. In germline, CDR1 is SNHLY, CDR2 FYNNEI. This CDR3 comprises 13 residues. V lost 6 bases and J 1 base, leaving 9 bases between the germline ends. This CDR3 reads CASRRHENTEAFF. CDR3 bases: TGTGCCAGCAGGCGACACGAGAACACTGAAGCTTTCTTT.

This clone was seen more than once but under ten times. The chain uses TRBV6-1 and TRBJ1-2; TRBD1 is a possible D gene (6 bases). The V end lost 7 bases, the J end lost 6 bases, and 15 bases lay between the germline ends. The CDR3 covers 13 residues. Germline V gene sequence: CDR1 MNHNS, CDR2 SASEGT. The CDR3 loop is CASKLGQGNGYTF. As DNA, the CDR3 is TGTGCCAGCAAATTAGGCCAGGGGAATGGCTACACCTTC.

The chain couples TRBV11-3 to TRBJ2-6, with D unclear. V was shortened by 2 bases and J by 4 bases, with 3 bases between the two germline ends. Germline V lookup: CDR1 SGHNT, CDR2 YENEEA. CDR3 length: 13 residues. DNA of the CDR3: TGTGCCAGCAGCTTACAAGGGGCCAACGTCCTGACTTTC. Protein sequence: CASSLQGANVLTF.

This chain connects TRBV7-3 to TRBJ2-2, with 9 bases aligning to TRBD2. J lost 4 bases, V lost 4 bases, and 7 bases had no gene match. The CDR3 totals 16 residues. Germline assignment: CDR1 SGHTA and CDR2 FQGTGA. CDR3 sequence: CASSSGLAGLTGELFF. CDR3 DNA sequence: TGTGCCAGCAGCTCGGGCCTAGCGGGACTCACCGGGGAGCTGTTTTTT. Full variable domain (outside the CDR3, taken from reference TRBV7-3 and TRBJ2-2): GAGVSQTPSNKVTEKGKYVELRCDPISGHTALYWYRQSLGQGPEFLIYFQGTGAADDSGLPNDRFFAVRPEGSVSTLKIQRTERGDSAVYLCASSSGLAGLTGELFFGEGSRLTVL.

This clone showed up just a few times. The chain recombines TRBV7-8 with TRBJ2-1; the match to TRBD2 covers 8 bases. This CDR3 has 16 residues. V was pared by 1 base and J by 5 bases, with 7 bases of the junction left unmatched. Germline CDR1 reads SGHVS; CDR2 reads FQNEAQ. CDR3 bases: TGTGCCAGCAGCTTAGAGGTAGCGGGAAGGGACAATGAGCAGTTCTTC. Residues: CASSLEVAGRDNEQFF.

The chain uses TRBV6-5 and TRBJ2-7; 11 bases are shared with TRBD1. After removal of 10 bases from V and 3 bases from J, the junction contained 2 bases not matched to a gene. This CDR3 is 12 amino acids long. Germline lookup yields CDR1 MNHEY and CDR2 SVGAGI. The CDR3 loop is CATGTGGYEQYF. CDR3 DNA sequence: TGTGCCACCGGGACAGGGGGCTACGAGCAGTACTTC.

A few counts support this clone. CDR3 sequence: CASSQATTLYGYTF. The CDR3, as DNA: TGCGCCAGCAGCCAAGCGACAACCCTATATGGCTACACCTTC. The rearrangement links TRBV4-3 to TRBJ1-2; D unresolved. The CDR3 is 14 amino acids. The V end lost 1 base, the J end lost 5 bases, and 11 bases lay between the germline ends. The V gene's germline CDR1 is LGHNA and CDR2 YSLEER.

The genes are TRBV27 and TRBJ2-5, with a possible D match to TRBD2 (6 bases). Germline values: CDR1 MNHEY, CDR2 SMNVEV (reference sequence). Trimming left V 5 bases short and J 2 bases short, with 15 bases between. The CDR3 sequence is 15 residues long. The DNA for the CDR3 is TGTGCCAGCAGTGTCCGGGACGGACTACAAGAGACCCAGTACTTC. As protein: CASSVRDGLQETQYF.

The CDR3 region is CASSLSRTSEEYF. CDR3 DNA: TGTGCCAGCAGTTTATCTCGGACTAGCGAGGAGTACTTC. The chain joins TRBV27 to TRBJ2-5; 9 nucleotides match TRBD2. In germline, CDR1 is MNHEY, CDR2 SMNVEV (reference sequence). V was pared by 0 bases and J by 12 bases, with 5 bases of the junction left unmatched. The CDR3 has 13 residues.

The chain joins TRBV5-1 to TRBJ2-2; the match to TRBD1 covers 10 bases. Germline V gene sequence: CDR1 SGHRS, CDR2 YFSETQ. V shed 2 bases, J shed 3 bases, and the junction held 10 bases outside the gene matches. CDR3 length: 18 residues. In DNA, the CDR3 is TGCGCCAGCAGCTTTTGGGGACCTGGGACAGGGGACACCGGGGAGCTGTTTTTT. This sequence encodes CASSFWGPGTGDTGELFF.

V and J are TRBV7-2 and TRBJ1-1, with 8 bases matching TRBD1. The germline CDR1 and CDR2 sequences are SGHTA and FQGNSA. The CDR3 covers 14 residues. V shed 4 bases, J shed 3 bases, and the junction held 4 bases outside the gene matches. CDR3 bases: TGTGCCAGCAGCTGGTACAGGGGGGACACTGAAGCTTTCTTT. Amino acids: CASSWYRGDTEAFF.

The chain uses TRBV14 and TRBJ2-5, with 10 bases aligning to TRBD1. Germline V lookup: CDR1 SGHDN, CDR2 FVKESK. This CDR3 has 16 amino acids. The trim removed 2 bases at V and 2 bases at J, leaving 5 bases unmatched. The CDR3 is CASSQQPGQGQETQYF. In nucleotides, the CDR3 is TGTGCCAGCAGCCAACAACCGGGACAGGGGCAAGAGACCCAGTACTTC.

The chain couples TRBV6-1 to TRBJ2-5; 7 positions match TRBD1. Losses at the gene ends were 3 bases for V and 5 bases for J; bases not matched to a gene: 0. Germline CDR1 reads MNHNS; CDR2 reads SASEGT. This CDR3 spans 12 amino acids. This CDR3 reads CASSDRGETQYF. Here the CDR3 DNA reads TGTGCCAGCAGTGACAGGGGGGAGACCCAGTACTTC.

This chain connects TRBV7-9 to TRBJ2-1; 14 positions agree with TRBD2. Germline CDR1 SEHNR, CDR2 FQNEAQ (reference sequence). This CDR3 is built from 17 residues. The junction had 13 bases not matched to a gene; V was cut back by 6 bases and J by 9 bases. CDR3 sequence reads: CASRSNGLAGGLGEQFF. The CDR3 DNA reads as TGTGCCAGCAGGTCGAACGGACTAGCGGGAGGATTGGGTGAGCAGTTCTTC.

This clone was observed a few times. This sample includes further DNA sequences coding for the same CDR3. The chain couples TRBV2 to TRBJ1-2; possible D gene TRBD1, 6 bases. The CDR3 runs to 14 residues. Deletions cut 3 bases from V and 3 bases from J, with 11 bases between. CDR1 and CDR2 (germline): SNHLY, FYNNEI. CDR3 protein: CASSELGQYYGYTF. The CDR3 nucleotides are TGTGCCAGCAGTGAGTTAGGACAGTACTATGGCTACACCTTC.

The chain joins TRBV7-6 to TRBJ2-2; no reliable D call. The length of the CDR3 is 13 residues. Trimming removed 6 bases from V and 1 base from J, with 6 bases in between. The V gene's germline CDR1 is SGHVS and CDR2 FNYEAQ. The CDR3 reads CASRPGNTGELFF. The DNA of the CDR3 is TGTGCCAGCAGGCCGGGGAACACCGGGGAGCTGTTTTTT.

This clone was seen a handful of times. This chain uses TRBV15 with TRBJ1-3; TRBD1 matches 7 bases. This CDR3 has 14 residues. With 8 bases clipped from V and 0 bases from J, the junction kept 4 bases outside the gene matches. Germline V gene sequence: CDR1 LNHNV, CDR2 YYDKDF (reference sequence). As DNA, the CDR3 is TGTGCCACCTGGACAGGCGACTCTGGAAACACCATATATTTT. This sequence encodes CATWTGDSGNTIYF.

The CDR3 reads CASSSGRAGGPRDTQYF. The CDR3 DNA follows: TGTGCCAGCAGCTCAGGGAGAGCGGGAGGGCCAAGAGATACGCAGTATTTT. This chain joins TRBV9 and TRBJ2-3; 10 bases align to TRBD2. Germline CDR1 is SGDLS and CDR2 is YYNGEE. J lost 5 bases, V lost 4 bases, and 13 bases had no gene match. This CDR3 contains 17 residues.

A few counts support this clone. The V call is TRBV21-1, the J call TRBJ2-7; TRBD1 reflects the table's D call only, with no check against the DNA. TRBV21-1 is a listed pseudogene. The CDR3 covers 16 residues. CDR3 in DNA: TGTGCCAGCAGCAAAGAAGCCGGGACAGGGCACTACGAGCAGTACTTC. Encoded protein: CASSKEAGTGHYEQYF.